This T cell receptor (beta chain) was sequenced for a study of regulatory T cells in long-lasting Graves disease. This CDR3 has 15 residues. J was trimmed by 5 bases and V by 4 bases; bases with no gene match: 5. In germline, CDR1 is SGHRS, CDR2 YFSETQ. To make TCR beta libraries, researchers used iRepertoire HTBI primers and Arm-PCR of CDR3 regions. Each CDR3 protein is one row after TCRdb ran MiXCR on the multiplex PCR reads. The repertoire has 350,000 to 500,000 distinct CDR3 sequences, roughly 23% of them found once; the top ten carry roughly an eighth. This clonotype was observed a few times. The sample's time point: persistent/refractory GD, antithyroid drugs over 5 years with positive TRAb. PBMC-derived RNA was used for the TCR library.

This sequence originates from a female donor with Graves disease. V and J are TRBV5-1 and TRBJ2-2, with TRBD1 matching 10 bases. This specimen was peripheral blood mononuclear cells (PBMCs), taken when the disease was refractory, from a patient treated with antithyroid drugs. The CDR3 DNA sequence: TGCGCCAGCAGCCAATCGGGACAGGGGACCGGGGAGCTGTTTTTT. It yields the protein CASSQSGQGTGELFF.